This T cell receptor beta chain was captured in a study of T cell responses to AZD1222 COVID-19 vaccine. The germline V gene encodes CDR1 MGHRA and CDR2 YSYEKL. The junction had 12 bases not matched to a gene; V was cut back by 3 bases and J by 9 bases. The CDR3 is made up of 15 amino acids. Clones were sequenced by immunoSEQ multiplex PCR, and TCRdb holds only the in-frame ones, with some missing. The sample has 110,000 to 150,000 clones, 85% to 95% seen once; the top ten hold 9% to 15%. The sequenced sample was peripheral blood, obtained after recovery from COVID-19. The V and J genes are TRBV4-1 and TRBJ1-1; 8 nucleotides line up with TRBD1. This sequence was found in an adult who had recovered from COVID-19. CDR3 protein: CASSQLPRGLEKAFF. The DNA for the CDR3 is TGCGCCAGCAGCCAGCTCCCCAGGGGGCTTGAGAAAGCTTTCTTT.